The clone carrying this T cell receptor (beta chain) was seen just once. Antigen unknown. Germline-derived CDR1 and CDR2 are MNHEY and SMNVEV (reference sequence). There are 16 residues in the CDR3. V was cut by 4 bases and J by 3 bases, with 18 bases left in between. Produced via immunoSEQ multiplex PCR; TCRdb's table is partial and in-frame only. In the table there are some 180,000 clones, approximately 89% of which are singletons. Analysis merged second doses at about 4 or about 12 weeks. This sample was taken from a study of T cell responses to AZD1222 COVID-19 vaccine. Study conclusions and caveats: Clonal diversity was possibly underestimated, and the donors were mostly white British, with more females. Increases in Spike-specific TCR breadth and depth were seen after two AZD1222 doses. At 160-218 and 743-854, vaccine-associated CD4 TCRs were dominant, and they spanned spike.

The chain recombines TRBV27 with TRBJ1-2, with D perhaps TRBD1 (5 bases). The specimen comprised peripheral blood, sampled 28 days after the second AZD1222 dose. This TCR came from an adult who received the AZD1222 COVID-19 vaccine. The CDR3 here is CASSSLGGGMDYGYTF. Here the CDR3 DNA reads TGTGCCAGCAGTTCCCTAGGTGGGGGAATGGACTATGGCTACACCTTC.